A selection of T cell receptor beta chains follows, all from one sample in a study of T-cell memory formation after mild COVID-19. MiXCR was run by TCRdb on the 5' RACE reads, yielding one entry per CDR3 protein. The sample records 100,000 to 150,000 distinct CDR3 sequences, less than 6.5% being singletons. The sequenced material came from PBMCs or a T cell subset sorted from them (not recorded which). Receptors originate from an adult woman who had mild COVID-19 (a few samples of this study predate the infection). Cell type and time point are not known. Each CDR3 is given with its conserved first and last residue. D genes are given only for firm matches. A row's size may be missing; if present it is once, few, many or a size class.

>14|.|.|TRBV27|TRBJ2-7
CASSRKSGSYEQYF
TGTGCCAGCAGTCGTAAATCGGGGTCCTACGAGCAGTACTTC
>14|.|few|TRBV20-1|TRBJ1-5
CSAREDRGNQPQHF
TGCAGTGCTAGAGAGGATAGGGGAAATCAGCCCCAGCATTTT
>15|TRBD2|.|TRBV27|TRBJ2-7
CASRPIAGGRVEQYF
TGTGCCAGCAGGCCTATTGCGGGAGGTCGTGTTGAGCAGTACTTC
>16|TRBD1|.|TRBV7-2|TRBJ1-6
CASSPGTGGRDSPLHF
TGTGCCAGCAGCCCCGGGACAGGGGGCAGGGATTCACCCCTCCACTTT
>16|.|few|TRBV12-3/TRBV12-4|TRBJ2-1
CASSFGGQHLSGEQFF
TGTGCCAGCAGTTTTGGGGGACAACACCTAAGTGGTGAGCAGTTCTTC
>15|.|many|TRBV5-1|TRBJ2-2
CASSWSQGNTGELFF
TGCGCCAGCAGCTGGTCCCAGGGTAACACCGGGGAGCTGTTTTTT
>14|.|.|TRBV30|TRBJ2-7
CAWSGFSSSYEQYF
TGTGCCTGGTCTGGTTTCAGCAGCTCCTACGAGCAGTACTTC
>14|TRBD1|.|TRBV2|TRBJ1-2
CASSLGQGEYGYTF
TGTGCCAGCAGCCTGGGCCAGGGGGAATATGGCTACACCTTC
>17|TRBD1|.|TRBV11-2|TRBJ2-2
CASSRNRDRGRAGELFF
TGTGCCAGCAGCCGAAACCGGGACAGGGGGCGCGCCGGGGAGCTGTTTTTT
>16|TRBD2|many|TRBV20-1|TRBJ2-7
CSARSPLGLANYEQYF
TGCAGTGCTAGGAGCCCGCTGGGACTAGCGAACTACGAGCAGTACTTC
>17|TRBD2|.|TRBV5-1|TRBJ2-5
CASSPPGTSGGRETQYF
TGCGCCAGCAGCCCCCCTGGGACTAGCGGGGGAAGGGAGACCCAGTACTTC
>14|TRBD1|.|TRBV12-3/TRBV12-4|TRBJ2-1
CASDSNRGLNEQFF
TGTGCCAGTGACTCAAACAGGGGGTTGAATGAGCAGTTCTTC
>15|.|few|TRBV20-1|TRBJ1-4
CSAAQGLRTNEKLFF
TGCAGCGCGGCCCAGGGTTTGCGGACTAATGAAAAACTGTTTTTT